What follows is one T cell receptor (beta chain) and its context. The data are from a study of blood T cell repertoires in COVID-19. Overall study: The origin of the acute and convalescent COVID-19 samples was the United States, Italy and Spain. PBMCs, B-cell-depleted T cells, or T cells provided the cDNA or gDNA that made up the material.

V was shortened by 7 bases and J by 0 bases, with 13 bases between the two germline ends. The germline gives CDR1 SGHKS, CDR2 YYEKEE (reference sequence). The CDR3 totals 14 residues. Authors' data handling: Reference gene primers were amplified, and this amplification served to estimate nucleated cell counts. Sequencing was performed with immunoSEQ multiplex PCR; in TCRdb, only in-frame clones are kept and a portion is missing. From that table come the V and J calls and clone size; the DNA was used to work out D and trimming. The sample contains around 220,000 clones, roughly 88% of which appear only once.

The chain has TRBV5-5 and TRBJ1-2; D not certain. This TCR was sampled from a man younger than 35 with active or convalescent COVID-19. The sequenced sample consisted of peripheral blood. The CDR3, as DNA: TGTGCCAGCGGAGTACGGGTTTCTAACTATGGCTACACCTTC. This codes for CASGVRVSNYGYTF.